A single sample gave rise to the 4 T cell receptor beta chains below, sequenced in a study of regulatory and conventional T cells in RAG deficiency. TCRdb's copy holds only in-frame clones and misses some; the assay was immunoSEQ multiplex PCR. The sample has several thousand clones; 93% are singletons. Regulatory T cells were sorted from blood as CD4+ CD25-high CD127-low cells. This same sample was also taken into another study, of regulatory T cells. This second report adds: The primer mix had 52 TRBV and 13 TRBJ primers.

The sequencing input was CD127- CD25+ CD4+ Tregs sorted from blood. The origin of the receptors is a human donor in good health.

As to this clone: The CDR3 does not end in the conserved phenylalanine or tryptophan, so this is likely a read error. The V and J genes are TRBV30 and TRBJ1-5, with 9 bases aligning to TRBD1. V dropped 3 bases and J dropped 4; count of bases not matched to a gene: 1. The CDR3 has 13 amino acids. The germline V gene encodes CDR1 GTSNPN and CDR2 SVGIG (reference sequence). The CDR3 coding sequence is TGTGCCTGGAGGGACAGGGGTAATCAGCCCCAGCATCTT. It translates to CAWRDRGNQPQHL.

The V and J genes are TRBV5-4 and TRBJ2-7; weak D call: TRBD1 (6 bases). Trimming removed 0 bases from V and 2 bases from J, with 12 bases in between. The germline V gene has CDR1 SGHNT and CDR2 YYREEE (reference sequence). The CDR3 runs to 15 residues. The CDR3 nucleotides read TGTGCCAGCAGCTTGGCCCCAGGGGACCCCTACGAGCAGTACTTC. It is translated as CASSLAPGDPYEQYF.

The chain employs TRBV5-4 and TRBJ2-3, with 11 positions matching TRBD2. The germline V gene encodes CDR1 SGHNT and CDR2 YYREEE (reference sequence). V shed 0 bases, J shed 3 bases, and the junction held 0 bases outside the gene matches. This CDR3 region has 15 residues. The CDR3 nucleotides are TGTGCCAGCAGCTTGGCTAGCGGGAGGACAGATACGCAGTATTTT. Residues: CASSLASGRTDTQYF.

This chain uses TRBV7-2 with TRBJ2-1; 8 bases fit TRBD1. There are 16 residues in the CDR3. Germline CDR1 is SGHTA and CDR2 is FQGNSA. V shed 1 base, J shed 6 bases, and the junction held 8 bases outside the gene matches. The CDR3, as DNA: TGTGCCAGCAGCTTAGTTCAGGGGGCGATTCTCAATGAGCAGTTCTTC. Residues: CASSLVQGAILNEQFF.